The 18 T cell receptor beta chains below all came from one sample that was sequenced in a study of T cell responses to AZD1222 COVID-19 vaccine. Produced via immunoSEQ multiplex PCR; TCRdb's table is partial and in-frame only. The sample contains around 110,000 clones, roughly 89% of which appear only once. The specimen comprised peripheral blood, sampled on day 0 of AZD1222 vaccination. These receptors were taken from an adult in good health.

This chain's CDR3 is CASNLPGASAFF. The CDR3 nucleotides read TGTGCCAGTAACCTCCCCGGGGCGTCAGCTTTCTTT. This sequence joins TRBV21-1 and TRBJ1-1. TRBV21-1 is a listed pseudogene. This CDR3 is 12 amino acids long.

V gene TRBV21-1 combines with J gene TRBJ2-7; TRBD2 was called by the table and not checked on the DNA. TRBV21-1 is a documented pseudogene. CDR3 length: 11 residues. The CDR3 sequence: CPGRGRREQYF. CDR3 sequence (DNA): TGTCCAGGGAGGGGAAGGCGCGAGCAGTACTTC.

The chain has TRBV7-9 and TRBJ2-5; D call uncertain. In germline, CDR1 is SEHNR, CDR2 FQNEAQ (reference sequence). V was cut by 3 bases and J by 5 bases, with 16 bases left in between. The CDR3 covers 15 residues. The CDR3 DNA follows: TGTGCCAGCAGCTTGTGGATTGCTGAGCGTGAGACCCAGTACTTC. This codes for CASSLWIAERETQYF.

V gene TRBV7-2 combines with J gene TRBJ1-3, with D perhaps TRBD1 (5 bases). V was trimmed by 2 bases and J by 4 bases, leaving 15 bases between them. The germline CDR1 and CDR2 sequences are SGHTA and FQGNSA. This CDR3 has 16 amino acids. The CDR3 bases are TGTGCCAGCAGCTTATCGATCGCAGGGACCGGAAACACCATATATTTT. Protein: CASSLSIAGTGNTIYF.

This chain connects TRBV7-8 to TRBJ2-2; TRBD1 might be the D (5 bases). Germline CDR1 is SGHVS and CDR2 is FQNEAQ. V dropped 2 bases and J dropped 4 bases, with 17 bases sitting between them. The CDR3 is 17 amino acids. The CDR3 loop reads CASSLMFGRVSTGELFF. The CDR3 region has the DNA TGTGCCAGCAGCTTAATGTTTGGCAGGGTGAGCACCGGGGAGCTGTTTTTT.

This chain links TRBV19 with TRBJ2-7, with D maybe TRBD2 (5 bases). The CDR3 is 13 amino acids. Germline assignment: CDR1 LNHDA and CDR2 SQIVND (reference sequence). V shed 2 bases and J shed 4 bases, with 9 bases lying between them. CDR3 sequence (DNA): TGTGCCAGTAGTATAACGGGAAAATACGAGCAGTACTTC. Translation: CASSITGKYEQYF. The full variable domain, completed using reference TRBV19 and TRBJ2-7, is DGGITQSPKYLFRKEGQNVTLSCEQNLNHDAMYWYRQDPGQGLRLIYYSQIVNDFQKGDIAEGYSVSREKKESFPLTVTSAQKNPTAFYLCASSITGKYEQYFGPGTRLTVT.

V and J are TRBV7-8 and TRBJ1-6; D remains unclear. Germline V CDR1 and CDR2: SGHVS, FQNEAQ. V shed 1 base and J shed 10 bases, with 11 bases lying between them. The CDR3 totals 14 residues. This chain's CDR3 is CASSLEGRESPLHF. DNA of the CDR3: TGTGCCAGCAGCTTAGAAGGCCGAGAGTCACCCCTCCACTTT.

V and J are TRBV10-3 and TRBJ1-2; D remains unclear. Germline CDR1 and CDR2: ENHRY and SYGVKD. Between the trimmed V and J ends, which lost 10 bases and 14 bases, there was a span of 20 bases. This CDR3 has 11 residues. The DNA for the CDR3 is TGTGCCACCACAGAGGGCCGGGTAGCTACCTTC. Encoded protein: CATTEGRVATF.

J is TRBJ1-1 and V is TRBV11-2, with unresolved D. With 1 base removed from V and 1 base from J, the gap between germline ends came to 7 bases. The CDR3 runs to 14 residues. CDR1 is SGHAT, CDR2 FQNNGV, per germline. CDR3 DNA sequence: TGTGCCAGCAGCTTAGGAGGGTCGAACACTGAAGCTTTCTTT. The encoded protein is CASSLGGSNTEAFF.

This chain connects TRBV6-6 to TRBJ2-7; tentatively, D is TRBD2 (5 bases). Trimming shortened V by 2 bases and J by 9 bases, and 8 bases separated the two germline ends. In germline, CDR1 is MNHNY, CDR2 SVGAGI (reference sequence). CDR3 length: 11 amino acids. The CDR3 DNA reads TGTGCCAGCAGTTACAGACGGGGGCAGTACTTC. This sequence encodes CASSYRRGQYF.

This clone occurred a few times. The CDR3 protein is CASSQWGPGNTIYF. As DNA, the CDR3 is TGTGCCAGCAGCCAATGGGGGCCTGGAAACACCATATATTTT. The chain carries TRBV3-1 (or the pseudogene TRBV3-2) and TRBJ1-3; the D gene is possibly TRBD1 (6 bases). Germline CDR1 is LGHDT and CDR2 is YNNKEL (reference sequence). This CDR3 spans 14 amino acids. The ends were cut back, 2 bases at V and 2 bases at J, with 7 bases in the middle.

This sequence joins TRBV6-5 and TRBJ1-3; no definite D call. Germline CDR1 and CDR2: MNHEY and SVGAGI. V was clipped by 0 bases and J by 2 bases, with 2 bases between them. The CDR3 length is 13 residues. The CDR3: CASSYSAGNTIYF. DNA for the CDR3: TGTGCCAGCAGTTACTCGGCTGGAAACACCATATATTTT.

The chain recombines TRBV5-1 with TRBJ2-1; D is unclear. This CDR3 comprises 15 residues. Trimming removed 1 base from V and 9 bases from J, with 17 bases in between. Germline loops: CDR1 SGHRS, CDR2 YFSETQ. CDR3 DNA sequence: TGCGCCAGCAGCTTGAACGGTGAACGAACTGGTGAGCAGTTCTTC. Translated: CASSLNGERTGEQFF.

The chain is built from TRBV4-1 and TRBJ1-2, with D unclear. V lost 0 bases and J lost 8, with 13 bases in between. Per the germline V gene, CDR1 is MGHRA and CDR2 is YSYEKL. This CDR3 has 14 residues. The CDR3 reads CASSQDLAAGGYTF. CDR3 nucleotide sequence: TGCGCCAGCAGCCAAGATCTGGCAGCCGGAGGCTACACCTTC.

The CDR3 sequence: CASSKASLEEKLFF. CDR3 bases: TGTGCCAGCAGCAAAGCGTCTTTAGAGGAAAAACTGTTTTTT. The chain has TRBV21-1 and TRBJ1-4. TRBV21-1 is noted as a pseudogene. The CDR3 length is 14 residues.

The CDR3 DNA reads TGTGCCAGTAGGGGACAGGGGGATTCACCCCTCCACTTT. Its translation: CASRGQGDSPLHF. This chain links TRBV19 with TRBJ1-6, with 11 bases fitting TRBD1. V was clipped by 6 bases and J by 8 bases; unmatched bases: 0. Germline V gene data show CDR1 as LNHDA and CDR2 as SQIVND (reference sequence). The CDR3 has 13 amino acids.

The chain combines TRBV9 with TRBJ1-2; 7 positions match TRBD1. CDR3 length: 15 amino acids. Germline V CDR1 and CDR2: SGDLS, YYNGEE. V lost 0 bases, J lost 5 bases, and 7 bases stayed unmatched. The CDR3 nucleotides read TGTGCCAGCAGCGTAGCTGAAGGGGGCGCTTATGGCTACACCTTC. Amino acids: CASSVAEGGAYGYTF.

This clone appeared a few times. The gene calls are TRBV2 and TRBJ1-3, with a weak D call TRBD1 (6 bases). Germline loops: CDR1 SNHLY, CDR2 FYNNEI. This CDR3 is built from 14 residues. Trimming took off 8 bases at V and 0 bases at J, with 11 bases between the two ends. CDR3 DNA: TGTGCCAGCCAGGACAGTAACTCTGGAAACACCATATATTTT. Its protein product is CASQDSNSGNTIYF.